This TCR beta chain came from a study of blood T cell repertoires in COVID-19. Study as a whole: PBMCs, B-cell-depleted T cells, or T cells provided the cDNA or gDNA that made up the material.

Enrollment of patients from Seattle took place during active infection, with longitudinal follow-up. This CDR3 spans 12 amino acids. CDR1 and CDR2 (germline): SGHVS, FQNEAQ. V was shortened by 6 bases and J by 3 bases, with 6 bases between the two germline ends. Original methodology: Estimation of nucleated cell counts was performed using reference gene primer amplification. The assay was immunoSEQ multiplex PCR, and TCRdb's table has in-frame clones only and misses some. V and J calls and clone size are copied from that table; D and trimming were computed from the DNA. In the table there are some 250,000 clones, around nine tenths of which are singletons.

The chain recombines TRBV7-8 with TRBJ2-1; a weak D match, TRBD2 (5 bases). This receptor was obtained from a woman aged 60 to 75 with COVID-19, enrolled during active disease. Sequenced sample: peripheral blood. The CDR3 DNA sequence: TGTGCCAGCAGGAGGGACTACAATGAGCAGTTCTTC. Translation: CASRRDYNEQFF.